Each of the 15 T cell receptor beta chains below was sequenced from the same sample in a study of T cell responses to AZD1222 COVID-19 vaccine. Sequencing used immunoSEQ multiplex PCR; TCRdb keeps in-frame clones, though not all of them. The data hold 150,000 to 200,000 clones, with 85% to 95% observed a single time. Sequenced here: peripheral blood, sampled on day 0 of AZD1222 vaccination. The receptors here all came from an adult in good health.

The chain recombines TRBV12-3 or TRBV12-4 with TRBJ1-1; D not certain. The CDR3 is made up of 13 amino acids. The V and J ends lost 7 bases and 4 bases respectively, with 13 bases between them. CDR3 protein: CASNRGGITEAFF. DNA for the CDR3: TGTGCCAGCAATCGGGGAGGGATCACTGAAGCTTTCTTT.

The chain carries TRBV7-9 and TRBJ1-1; D gene ambiguous. Germline lookup yields CDR1 SEHNR and CDR2 FQNEAQ (reference sequence). The V end lost 3 bases, the J end lost 2 bases, and 7 bases lay between the germline ends. The CDR3 is 13 amino acids. The CDR3 is CASSFKSNTEAFF. CDR3 in DNA: TGTGCCAGCAGCTTCAAATCCAACACTGAAGCTTTCTTT.

V gene TRBV11-3 combines with J gene TRBJ2-3; no definite D call. The V end was cut by 1 base, the J end by 0 bases, with 5 bases between. From germline, CDR1 is SGHNT and CDR2 YENEEA. The CDR3 consists of 14 residues. For the CDR3, the DNA is TGTGCCAGCAGCTTAGCGGCTAGCACAGATACGCAGTATTTT. This gives the protein CASSLAASTDTQYF.

This clone has only one observation. The chain uses TRBV12-5 and TRBJ1-1, with D tentatively TRBD1 (6 bases). The CDR3 has 14 amino acids. Germline V gives CDR1 LGHNT, CDR2 FRNRAP. Trimming left V 1 base short and J 8 bases short, with 14 bases between. The CDR3 protein is CASGLDLQGAEAFF. Here the CDR3 DNA reads TGTGCTAGTGGTTTGGACCTACAGGGAGCAGAAGCTTTCTTT.

The rearrangement links TRBV6-2 or TRBV6-3 to TRBJ2-3, with 10 nucleotides matching TRBD1. V lost 5 bases and J lost 6; bases outside the gene matches: 5. The CDR3 spans 14 residues. CDR1 and CDR2 from the germline V gene are MNHEY and SVGEGT. The CDR3 loop reads CASSGTGVPDTQYF. In nucleotides, the CDR3 is TGTGCCAGCAGTGGGACAGGGGTCCCTGATACGCAGTATTTT.

The chain is built from TRBV7-9 and TRBJ1-4; D not certain. This CDR3 comprises 13 residues. The V end was cut by 6 bases, the J end by 2 bases, with 7 bases between. Looked up from germline, CDR1 is SEHNR and CDR2 is FQNEAQ (reference sequence). CDR3 sequence reads: CASRPTTNEKLFF. CDR3 nucleotides: TGTGCCAGCAGGCCTACCACTAATGAAAAACTGTTTTTT.

The chain recombines TRBV7-2 with TRBJ1-5; perhaps TRBD1 as D (5 bases). CDR3 length equals 13 residues. The ends were cut back, 5 bases at V and 6 bases at J, with 11 bases in the middle. Germline V gives CDR1 SGHTA, CDR2 FQGNSA. Written as DNA, the CDR3 is TGTGCCAGCAGCGCAGATGGGGGTCAGCCCCAGCATTTT. Protein product: CASSADGGQPQHF.

The rearrangement links TRBV10-2 to TRBJ1-6; no definite D call. Germline CDR1 and CDR2: WSHSY and SAAADI. The CDR3 is 12 amino acids. The germline V and J ends were trimmed by 6 bases and 7 bases, with 7 bases remaining between them. The CDR3 loop is CASRGKNSPLHF. For the CDR3, the DNA is TGCGCCAGCAGGGGGAAGAATTCACCCCTCCACTTT.

The genes are TRBV9 and TRBJ1-1; a weak D match, TRBD1 (6 bases). This CDR3 has 14 residues. The V gene's germline CDR1 is SGDLS and CDR2 YYNGEE. V was clipped by 4 bases and J by 1 base, with 11 bases between them. The CDR3 DNA sequence: TGTGCCAGCAGCCCCCAGGACAGGAACACTGAAGCTTTCTTT. It is translated as CASSPQDRNTEAFF.

The chain recombines TRBV28 with TRBJ1-1, with TRBD1 matching over 8 bases. The germline V gene encodes CDR1 MDHEN and CDR2 SYDVKM. The CDR3 has 12 amino acids. The ends lost 9 bases at V and 3 bases at J; junction bases unmatched: 3. The CDR3 loop is CASLQGDTEAFF. CDR3 bases: TGTGCCAGTCTACAGGGGGACACTGAAGCTTTCTTT. The variable domain in full, with the rest retrieved from reference TRBV28 and TRBJ1-1, is DVKVTQSSRYLVKRTGEKVFLECVQDMDHENMFWYRQDPGLGLRLIYFSYDVKMKEKGDIPEGYSVSREKKERFSLILESASTNQTSMYLCASLQGDTEAFFGQGTRLTVV.

The chain joins TRBV19 to TRBJ2-1; 16 bases fit TRBD2. This CDR3 contains 16 residues. Germline-derived CDR1 and CDR2 are LNHDA and SQIVND (reference sequence). J gave up 9 bases and V 5 bases, and 7 bases lay outside the gene matches. The CDR3 nucleotides read TGTGCCAGTAGTGTCTCCGGGACTAGCGGGAGGGGTGAGCAGTTCTTC. Protein sequence: CASSVSGTSGRGEQFF.

This chain joins TRBV6-5 and TRBJ2-7; no definite D call. V gave up 6 bases and J gave up 4 bases, with 10 bases separating them. Germline V gene lookup returns CDR1 MNHEY and CDR2 SVGAGI. This CDR3 spans 12 amino acids. This CDR3 is CASRSLDYEQYF. CDR3 nucleotides: TGTGCCAGCAGATCTCTAGATTACGAGCAGTACTTC.

This chain uses TRBV28 with TRBJ1-1; no clear D gene. The CDR3 covers 11 residues. Germline V CDR1 and CDR2: MDHEN, SYDVKM. V was shortened by 5 bases and J by 11 bases, with 12 bases between the two germline ends. CDR3 in amino acids: CASSTIPPAFF. The CDR3 coding sequence is TGTGCCAGCAGTACGATACCACCCGCTTTCTTT.

The chain couples TRBV6-5 to TRBJ1-2; D unclear. The CDR3 loop spans 15 amino acids. The germline V gene encodes CDR1 MNHEY and CDR2 SVGAGI. V dropped 6 bases and J dropped 6 bases, with 20 bases sitting between them. CDR3 loop: CASSLSSGRNHGYTF. CDR3 bases: TGTGCCAGCAGCCTCTCAAGTGGGAGGAATCATGGCTACACCTTC.

This clone was recorded a few times. This chain connects TRBV21-1 to TRBJ1-4. TRBV21-1 is termed a pseudogene. The CDR3 has 20 residues. The CDR3 loop reads CASSKAVGRTTTTTNEKLFF. As DNA, the CDR3 is TGTGCCAGCAGCAAAGCCGTCGGCAGGACTACTACCACAACTAATGAAAAACTGTTTTTT.